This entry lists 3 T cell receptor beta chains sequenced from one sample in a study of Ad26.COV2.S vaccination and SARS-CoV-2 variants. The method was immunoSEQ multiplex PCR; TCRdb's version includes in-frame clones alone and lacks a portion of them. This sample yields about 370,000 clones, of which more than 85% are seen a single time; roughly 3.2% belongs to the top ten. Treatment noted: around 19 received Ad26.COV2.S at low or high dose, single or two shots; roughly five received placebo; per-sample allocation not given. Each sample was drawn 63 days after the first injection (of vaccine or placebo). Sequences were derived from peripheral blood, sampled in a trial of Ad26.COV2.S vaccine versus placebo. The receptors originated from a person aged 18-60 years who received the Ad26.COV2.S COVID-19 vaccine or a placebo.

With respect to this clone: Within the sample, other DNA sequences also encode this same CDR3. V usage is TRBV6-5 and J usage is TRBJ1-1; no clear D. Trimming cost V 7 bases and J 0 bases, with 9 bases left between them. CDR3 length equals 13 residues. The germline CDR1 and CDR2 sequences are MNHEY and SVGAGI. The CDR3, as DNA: TGTGCCAGCACCCTGGATCTGAACACTGAAGCTTTCTTT. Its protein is CASTLDLNTEAFF.

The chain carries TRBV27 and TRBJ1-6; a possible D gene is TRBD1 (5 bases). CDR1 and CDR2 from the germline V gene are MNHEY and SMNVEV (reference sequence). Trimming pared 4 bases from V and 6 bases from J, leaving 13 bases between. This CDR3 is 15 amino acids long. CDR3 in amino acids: CASSSEGYTNSPLHF. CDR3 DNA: TGTGCCAGCAGTTCTGAGGGGTATACTAATTCACCCCTCCACTTT.

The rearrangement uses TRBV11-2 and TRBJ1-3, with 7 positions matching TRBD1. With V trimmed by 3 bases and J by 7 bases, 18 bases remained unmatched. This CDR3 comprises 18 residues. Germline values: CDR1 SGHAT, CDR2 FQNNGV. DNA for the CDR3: TGTGCCAGCAGCTTCCAGAGACAGGGTACCAATTTAGGCAACACCATATATTTT. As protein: CASSFQRQGTNLGNTIYF.